This T cell receptor beta chain came from a study of CD8 T cells in Susac syndrome. Study-level findings and limits: The study's TCR sequencing and HLA analysis drew on a certain number of individuals. That number was acknowledged as relatively small. When the CD4+ T cell repertoires of patients with Susac syndrome were examined, they did not show any clonal expansion.

The CDR3 length is 15 residues. CDR1 is LGHNT and CDR2 is FRNRAP in the germline V gene. V lost 0 bases and J lost 4, with 12 bases in between. Regarding this clonotype: The antigen remains unidentified.

RNA, at roughly 0.45 to 1 ug, was reverse transcribed with random hexamers. Across 54 Vbeta and 13 Jbeta, TCR beta CDR3 was amplified with immunoSEQ multiplex PCR. TCRdb re-analysed the immunoSEQ multiplex PCR reads in MiXCR, keeping a single row per CDR3 protein. The sample carries some 150,000 distinct CDR3 sequences, just under 95% recorded once. Material: CD4+ T cells from PBMCs. The rearrangement uses TRBV12-5 and TRBJ1-1; D possibly corresponds to TRBD1 (5 bases). This clonotype originated in a human donor with Susac syndrome. CDR3 sequence: CASGLVLAGGTEAFF. The CDR3 coding sequence is TGTGCTAGTGGTTTGGTCTTGGCGGGGGGCACTGAAGCTTTCTTT.